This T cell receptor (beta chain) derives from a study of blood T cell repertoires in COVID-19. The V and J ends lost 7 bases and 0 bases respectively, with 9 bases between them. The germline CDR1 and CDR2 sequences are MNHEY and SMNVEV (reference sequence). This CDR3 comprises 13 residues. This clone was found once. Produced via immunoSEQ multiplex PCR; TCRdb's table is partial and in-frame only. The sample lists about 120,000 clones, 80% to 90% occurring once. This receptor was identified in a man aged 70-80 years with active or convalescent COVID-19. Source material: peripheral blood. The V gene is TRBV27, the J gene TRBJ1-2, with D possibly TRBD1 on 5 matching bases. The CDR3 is CASKTVANYGYTF. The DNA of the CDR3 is TGTGCCAGCAAGACAGTAGCTAACTATGGCTACACCTTC.